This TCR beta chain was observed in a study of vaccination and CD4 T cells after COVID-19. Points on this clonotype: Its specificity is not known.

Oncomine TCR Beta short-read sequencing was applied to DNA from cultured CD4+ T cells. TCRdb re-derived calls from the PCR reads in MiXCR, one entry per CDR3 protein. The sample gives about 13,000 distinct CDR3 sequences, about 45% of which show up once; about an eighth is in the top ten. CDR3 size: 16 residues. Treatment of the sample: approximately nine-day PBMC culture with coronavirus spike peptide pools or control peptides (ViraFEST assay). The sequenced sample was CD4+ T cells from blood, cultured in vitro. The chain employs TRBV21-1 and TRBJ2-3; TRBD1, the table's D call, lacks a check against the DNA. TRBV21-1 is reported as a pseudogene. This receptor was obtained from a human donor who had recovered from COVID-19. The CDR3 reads CASSVGGTPSLNTQYF. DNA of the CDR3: TGTGCCAGCAGCGTAGGAGGGACCCCCTCACTAAATACGCAGTATTTT.